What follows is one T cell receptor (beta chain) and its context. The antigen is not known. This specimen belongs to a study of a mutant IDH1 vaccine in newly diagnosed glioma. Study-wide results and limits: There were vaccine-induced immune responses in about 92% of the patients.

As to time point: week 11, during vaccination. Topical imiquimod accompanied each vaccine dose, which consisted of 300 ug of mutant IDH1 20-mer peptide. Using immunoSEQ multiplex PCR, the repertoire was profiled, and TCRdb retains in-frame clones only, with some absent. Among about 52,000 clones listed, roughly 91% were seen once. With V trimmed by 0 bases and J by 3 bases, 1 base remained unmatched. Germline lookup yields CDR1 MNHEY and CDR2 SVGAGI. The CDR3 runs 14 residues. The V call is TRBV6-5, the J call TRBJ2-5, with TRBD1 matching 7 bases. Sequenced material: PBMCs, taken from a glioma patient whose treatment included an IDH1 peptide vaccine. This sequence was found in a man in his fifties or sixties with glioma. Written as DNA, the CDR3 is TGTGCCAGCAGTTACTCAGGGACAGAAGAGACCCAGTACTTC. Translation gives CASSYSGTEETQYF.